The source of this T cell receptor (beta chain) is a study of OX40 agonist ivuxolimab in advanced cancers. Study observations and caveats: In the 0.1-3.0 mg/kg groups, partial responders showed among the lowest expansion.

TCRdb keeps only in-frame clones here, not all; method: immunoSEQ multiplex PCR. The sample shows 50,000 to 65,000 clones, about 88% of them seen only once. On this clone itself: The antigen remains undetermined.

This specimen was CD4+ or CD8+ T cells sorted from blood, taken in a trial of the OX40 agonist ivuxolimab. The TCR sequence derives from an adult with an advanced solid tumor such as melanoma, head and neck, liver or kidney cancer.

The DNA for the CDR3 is TGTGCCAGGATGATGGTTGTGGGAGATGGTGGTGAGCAGTTCTTC. As protein: CARMMVVGDGGEQFF. The chain couples TRBV2 to TRBJ2-1, with D possibly being TRBD2 (5 bases). Trimming took 9 bases from V and 9 from J, leaving 24 bases between them. The germline V gene encodes CDR1 SNHLY and CDR2 FYNNEI. The CDR3 consists of 15 residues.